The rows below give T cell receptor beta chains drawn from one sample of a study of cytomegalovirus exposure and HLA in healthy donors. Sequencing used immunoSEQ multiplex PCR; TCRdb keeps in-frame clones, though not all of them. Seen here are 110,000 to 150,000 clones, about 82% observed once, and the top ten hold roughly 4.3%. Sequencing was carried out using PBMCs. These receptors originate from a woman between 35 and 50 years old in good health and CMV-seropositive. The CDR3 runs from the conserved cysteine through the conserved F or W. D genes are given only for firm matches. Some rows have no size entry. The others give once, few or many, or a class for an expanded clone.

d_gene,j_gene,abundance,v_gene,CDR3nt,CDR3aa
.,TRBJ2-5,.,TRBV13,TGTGCCAGCAGCTTAGCGGAGACCCAGTACTTC,CASSLAETQYF
TRBD1,TRBJ2-2,.,TRBV27,TGTGCCAGCAGTTTGGGACAGGGTATTAACACCGGGGAGCTGTTTTTT,CASSLGQGINTGELFF
TRBD1,TRBJ2-7,.,TRBV19,TGTGCCAGTAGTTCTGGGACAGGGAGCTCCTACGAGCAGTACTTC,CASSSGTGSSYEQYF
.,TRBJ1-5,.,TRBV6-5,TGTGCCAGCAGTTACCGGCGGGATAGCAGTCAGCCCCAGCATTTT,CASSYRRDSSQPQHF
TRBD2,TRBJ2-1,.,TRBV7-3,TGTGCCAGCAGCCCCATAGCGGGGGGGAGCTCCTACAATGAGCAGTTCTTC,CASSPIAGGSSYNEQFF
.,TRBJ1-2,few,TRBV5-1,TGCGCCAGCAGCCTGGATATTGCCCGGTATGGCTACACCTTC,CASSLDIARYGYTF
.,TRBJ1-2,.,TRBV10-3,TGTGCCATCCAAGAGGGCGCAGAAGGCTACACCTTC,CAIQEGAEGYTF
.,TRBJ2-3,.,TRBV7-9,TGTGCCAGCAGCTTAGCTCGGACAGATACGCAGTATTTT,CASSLARTDTQYF
TRBD2,TRBJ2-7,.,TRBV5-4,TGTGCCAGCAGCGTAGCGGGCGGGAGGAACCACTACGAGCAGTACTTC,CASSVAGGRNHYEQYF
TRBD1,TRBJ2-7,.,TRBV5-1,TGCGCCAGCAGCTTGGTCCAGGGGGCATCCTACGAGCAGTACTTC,CASSLVQGASYEQYF
TRBD2,TRBJ2-5,.,TRBV7-6,TGTGCCAGCAGTGATAGCGGGTATACTGGTATCGGAGAGACCCAGTACTTC,CASSDSGYTGIGETQYF
TRBD2,TRBJ2-5,.,TRBV27,TGTGCCAGCAGGATAGCGGGAGGCGGTGAGACCCAGTACTTC,CASRIAGGGETQYF
.,TRBJ1-5,.,TRBV30,TGTGCCTGGAGTGTAAAGGCGGGGGGATGGGCCAATCAGCCCCAGCATTTT,CAWSVKAGGWANQPQHF
TRBD1,TRBJ2-7,.,TRBV9,TGTGCCAGCAGCGTCACGGACAGGGGGCAAGGGGAGCAGTACTTC,CASSVTDRGQGEQYF
TRBD1,TRBJ1-1,few,TRBV2,TGTGCCAGCAGGGGAGACAGGGGTGGCACTGAAGCTTTCTTT,CASRGDRGGTEAFF
TRBD1,TRBJ2-7,.,TRBV9,TGTGCCAGCAGTAGACAGGGAAATTCCTACGAGCAGTACTTC,CASSRQGNSYEQYF
.,TRBJ2-5,.,TRBV20-1,TGCAGTGCTAGGGGGGGGCAGACCCGGTACTTC,CSARGGQTRYF
.,TRBJ2-7,.,TRBV5-4,TGTGCCAGCAGCTTGCCAACAGGGATGGAAGGCGAGCAGTACTTC,CASSLPTGMEGEQYF
.,TRBJ1-2,.,TRBV4-3,TGCGCCAGCAGCCAAGCGGGGGGCCGCCTCTATGGCTACACCTTC,CASSQAGGRLYGYTF
TRBD2,TRBJ2-1,.,TRBV10-3,TGTGCCATCAGCTCAAATAGCGGGAGAGGATTTGGTGAGCAGTTCTTC,CAISSNSGRGFGEQFF
TRBD1,TRBJ1-5,few,TRBV4-1,TGCGCCAGCAGCTTCCGGGACAGCCTTAATCAGCCCCAGCATTTT,CASSFRDSLNQPQHF
TRBD1,TRBJ2-5,.,TRBV18,TGTGCCAGCTCACGGGACAGGGCGAAAGAGACCCAGTACTTC,CASSRDRAKETQYF
.,TRBJ1-5,.,TRBV10-1,TGCGCCAGCAGTCTGGGCACAAAAAATCAGCCCCAGCATTTT,CASSLGTKNQPQHF
.,TRBJ1-2,.,TRBV5-6,TGTGCCAGCAGCTTGGGGGGGCCCTTCTATGGCTACACCTTC,CASSLGGPFYGYTF
TRBD2,TRBJ2-1,.,TRBV7-2,TGTGCCAGCAGCTTCCGCGGGGGGGTGGACAATGAGCAGTTCTTC,CASSFRGGVDNEQFF
TRBD2,TRBJ2-1,.,TRBV2,TGTGCCAGCATTAGAGCGGGAGGTGACAATGAGCAGTTCTTC,CASIRAGGDNEQFF
.,TRBJ2-7,.,TRBV5-5,TGTGCCAGCAGCTTGGAACAGCCCCGCTTCGTCTCCTACGAGCAGTACTTC,CASSLEQPRFVSYEQYF
TRBD2,TRBJ2-3,.,TRBV10-1,TGCGCCAGCCCTAAGCGGGAGGGCCTATGGGCGCAGTATTTT,CASPKREGLWAQYF
TRBD1,TRBJ2-1,.,TRBV2,TGTGCCAGCAGTGAGATAGGACAGGGGGCGTACAATGAGCAGTTCTTC,CASSEIGQGAYNEQFF
TRBD1,TRBJ1-1,.,TRBV6-5,TGTGCCAGCACCCCTGACAGGGGGCTTGGGGCTTTCTTT,CASTPDRGLGAFF
.,TRBJ1-6,.,TRBV28,TGTGCCAGCAGTTTCGCGAACTCACCCCTCCACTTT,CASSFANSPLHF
.,TRBJ2-2,.,TRBV28,TGTGCCAGCAGCCCTCTCCGGGAGCTGTTTTTT,CASSPLRELFF
.,TRBJ1-2,.,TRBV29-1,TGCAGCGTACCCGCGGGGGGGCGCGGTGGGTTGCCGAACTATGGCTACACCTTC,CSVPAGGRGGLPNYGYTF
.,TRBJ2-3,.,TRBV5-6,TGTGCCAGCAGTCTCCCCGACAGGAGAACAGATACGCAGTATTTT,CASSLPDRRTDTQYF
TRBD1,TRBJ1-4,few,TRBV6-1,TGTGCCAGCAGTGGGGACAGGGGGCGGGAAAAACTGTTTTTT,CASSGDRGREKLFF
TRBD2,TRBJ2-2,.,TRBV19,TGTGCCAGTACTACCAGCGGGGTCGGGGAGCTGTTTTTT,CASTTSGVGELFF
TRBD1,TRBJ2-3,.,TRBV5-1,TGCGCCAGCATGACAGGGGTCGAGACAGATACGCAGTATTTT,CASMTGVETDTQYF
.,TRBJ2-7,few,TRBV12-1,TGTGCCAGCAGCCGCCCTCTAGTCCACCTCCCTTCCTACGAGCAGTACTTC,CASSRPLVHLPSYEQYF
.,TRBJ1-5,.,TRBV19,TGTGCCAGTAGTATAGTGGGGCGGGGAAATCAGCCCCAGCATTTT,CASSIVGRGNQPQHF
.,TRBJ1-1,.,TRBV19,TGTGCCAGTAGTAAGGCAGGGGTATGGAACACTGAAGCTTTCTTT,CASSKAGVWNTEAFF
.,TRBJ1-1,.,TRBV28,TGTGCCAGTTCCGACAGGGAAGCTTTCTTT,CASSDREAFF
.,TRBJ1-1,.,TRBV7-3,TGTGCCTCCAACTCGGGCAGGGGCGCCACTGAAGCTTTCTTT,CASNSGRGATEAFF
TRBD1,TRBJ2-5,.,TRBV30,TGTGCCTGGAGTGGTCCGGGACAGGGGAGAGAGACCCAGTACTTC,CAWSGPGQGRETQYF
TRBD1,TRBJ2-1,once,TRBV5-4,TGTGCCAGCAGCTTGGCCGGGACAGGGAACAATGAGCAGTTCTTC,CASSLAGTGNNEQFF
TRBD1,TRBJ2-1,.,TRBV5-1,TGCGCCAGCCACGATACAGGGGTCTCCTACAATGAGCAGTTCTTC,CASHDTGVSYNEQFF
TRBD2,TRBJ2-1,.,TRBV27,TGTGCCAGCAGGCTAGCGGGAGCCTACAATGAGCAGTTCTTC,CASRLAGAYNEQFF
.,TRBJ1-2,.,TRBV6-5,TGCGCCAGCAGTCCCCGGGGGTTTGGAGGGGGCTACACCTTC,CASSPRGFGGGYTF
.,TRBJ2-7,.,TRBV5-6,TGTGCCAGCAGCTTCAGGGGCAGGGTTCCCTACGAGCAGTACTTC,CASSFRGRVPYEQYF
.,TRBJ2-7,.,TRBV28,TGTGCCAGCAGTTTATACCCGGGAGCCACCTACGAGCAGTACTTC,CASSLYPGATYEQYF
.,TRBJ1-5,once,TRBV19,TGTGCCAGTAGTACAAAAGGGGCTAGCAATCAGCCCCAGCATTTT,CASSTKGASNQPQHF
TRBD2,TRBJ2-3,few,TRBV6-5,TGTGCCAGCAGTTTGGTCCTAGCGGGCACAGATACGCAGTATTTT,CASSLVLAGTDTQYF
.,TRBJ1-3,.,TRBV27,TGTGCCAGCAGTTCGCGGTTCAACTCTGGAAACACCATATATTTT,CASSSRFNSGNTIYF